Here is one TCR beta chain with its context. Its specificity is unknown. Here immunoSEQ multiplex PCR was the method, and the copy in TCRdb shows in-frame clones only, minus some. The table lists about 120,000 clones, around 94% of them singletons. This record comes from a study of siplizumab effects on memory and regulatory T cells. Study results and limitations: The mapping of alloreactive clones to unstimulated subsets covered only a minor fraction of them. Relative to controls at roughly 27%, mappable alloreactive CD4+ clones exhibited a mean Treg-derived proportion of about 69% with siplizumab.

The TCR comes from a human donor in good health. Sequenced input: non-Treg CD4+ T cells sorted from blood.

The chain's CDR3 is CASSQLQGSSNQPQHF. In DNA form, the CDR3 reads TGTGCCAGCAGCCAACTACAGGGGTCAAGCAATCAGCCCCAGCATTTT. This sequence joins TRBV7-9 and TRBJ1-5; TRBD1 aligns across 7 bases. Unmatched junction bases numbered 8, after V lost 5 bases and J lost 1 base. The CDR3 extends over 16 amino acids. The germline CDR1 and CDR2 sequences are SEHNR and FQNEAQ (reference sequence).